Following are 20 T cell receptor beta chains from one sample sequenced in a study of blood T cell repertoires in COVID-19. Assay: immunoSEQ multiplex PCR; the TCRdb copy retains only in-frame clones and omits some. The repertoire has approximately 210,000 clones, approximately 82% of them found once; the top ten carry about 12%. Sequenced input: peripheral blood. The receptor source for this set is a woman in her thirties or forties with acute or convalescent COVID-19.

J is TRBJ2-5 and V is TRBV24-1; 10 nucleotides align to TRBD1. CDR3 size: 16 residues. V lost 1 base, J lost 3 bases, and 4 bases stayed unmatched. Germline V gene sequence: CDR1 KGHDR, CDR2 SFDVKD. The CDR3 protein is CATSDFRDRGEETQYF. DNA of the CDR3: TGTGCCACCAGTGATTTCCGGGACAGGGGAGAAGAGACCCAGTACTTC.

The rearrangement uses TRBV27 and TRBJ2-5, with a weak D call TRBD1 (6 bases). CDR1 is MNHEY, CDR2 SMNVEV, per germline (reference sequence). CDR3 length equals 13 residues. Trimming took off 6 bases at V and 3 bases at J, with 11 bases between the two ends. DNA for the CDR3: TGTGCCAGCAGGGCCTGGGACAAAGAGACCCAGTACTTC. It translates to CASRAWDKETQYF.

The chain combines TRBV6-4 with TRBJ1-1; the D is unclear. The V gene lost 6 bases and the J gene lost 3 bases, with 14 bases spanning the gap. The CDR3 has 14 residues. Germline CDR1 reads MRHNA; CDR2 reads SNTAGT. CDR3 amino acids: CASSLGWRDTEAFF. The CDR3 region has the DNA TGTGCCAGCAGCTTAGGGTGGAGGGACACTGAAGCTTTCTTT.

V gene TRBV7-3 combines with J gene TRBJ1-1; a weak D match, TRBD1 (6 bases). In germline, CDR1 is SGHTA, CDR2 FQGTGA. V dropped 2 bases and J dropped 1 base, with 8 bases sitting between them. The CDR3 is 14 residues long. This chain's CDR3 is CASSLEQGNTEAFF. In DNA form, the CDR3 reads TGTGCCAGCAGCTTAGAACAGGGGAACACTGAAGCTTTCTTT.

The V gene is TRBV12-3 or TRBV12-4, the J gene TRBJ1-5; 7 bases match TRBD1. V dropped 3 bases and J dropped 14; count of bases not matched to a gene: 10. The CDR3 sequence is 13 residues long. CDR3 residues: CASSFSRGYVEHF. CDR3 nucleotide sequence: TGTGCCAGCAGTTTCTCCAGGGGGTACGTGGAGCATTTT.

In DNA, the CDR3 is TGTGCCATCAGGCTAAGCGGGGGAGACAATGAGCAGTTCTTC. Translation gives CAIRLSGGDNEQFF. The genes are TRBV10-3 and TRBJ2-1; 8 nucleotides align to TRBD2. The length of the CDR3 is 14 residues. The V segment lost 6 bases and the J segment 5 bases; nucleotides outside the gene matches: 6. Germline values: CDR1 ENHRY, CDR2 SYGVKD.

The gene calls are TRBV7-9 and TRBJ2-3, with 10 bases that match TRBD2. Losses at the gene ends were 5 bases for V and 6 bases for J; bases not matched to a gene: 11. Germline assignment: CDR1 SEHNR and CDR2 FQNEAQ (reference sequence). This CDR3 is built from 16 residues. The CDR3: CASSHLLAGVTDTQYF. Written as DNA, the CDR3 is TGTGCCAGCAGCCACCTCCTAGCGGGAGTTACCGATACGCAGTATTTT.

The rearrangement joins TRBV2 to TRBJ1-4; D gene unclear. The CDR3 runs to 15 residues. Per germline, CDR1 SNHLY and CDR2 FYNNEI. Between the trimmed V and J ends, which lost 3 bases and 8 bases, there was a span of 16 bases. The CDR3 region has the DNA TGTGCCAGCAGTGATCGGACTCGGGCAGGCGAAAAACTGTTTTTT. It codes for CASSDRTRAGEKLFF. Together with reference TRBV2 and TRBJ1-4, the CDR3 gives the full variable domain: EPEVTQTPSHQVTQMGQEVILRCVPISNHLYFYWYRQILGQKVEFLVSFYNNEISEKSEIFDDQFSVERPDGSNFTLKIRSTKLEDSAMYFCASSDRTRAGEKLFFGSGTQLSVL.

This rearrangement joins TRBV7-9 to TRBJ1-1, with 12 bases aligning to TRBD1. This CDR3 contains 18 residues. V was pared by 5 bases and J by 7 bases, with 17 bases of the junction left unmatched. The germline V gene has CDR1 SEHNR and CDR2 FQNEAQ (reference sequence). As DNA, the CDR3 is TGTGCCAGCAGCCGGGACAGGGGGCCTCCTGGTAGGTTCGGTGAAGCTTTCTTT. Encoded protein: CASSRDRGPPGRFGEAFF.

This chain links TRBV4-2 with TRBJ2-3, with TRBD2 identical over 10 bases. The length of the CDR3 is 19 residues. Germline V CDR1 and CDR2: LGHNA, YNFKEQ. V gave up 0 bases and J gave up 6 bases; unmatched junction bases: 15. The CDR3 is CASSQEGGSASGGLDTQYF. As DNA, the CDR3 is TGTGCCAGCAGCCAAGAAGGGGGGTCGGCTAGCGGGGGCCTGGATACGCAGTATTTT.

J is TRBJ2-5 and V is TRBV7-7, with 8 positions matching TRBD1. Germline V gives CDR1 SSHAT, CDR2 FNYEAQ (reference sequence). This CDR3 has 15 residues. V gave up 3 bases and J gave up 5 bases; unmatched junction bases: 8. The CDR3 spells CASSFPGQGGETQYF. DNA for the CDR3: TGTGCCAGCAGCTTCCCTGGACAGGGCGGTGAGACCCAGTACTTC. Using reference TRBV7-7 and TRBJ2-5 for the parts outside the CDR3, the full variable domain is GAGVSQSPRYKVTKRGQDVTLRCDPISSHATLYWYQQALGQGPEFLTYFNYEAQPDKSGLPSDRFSAERPEGSISTLTIQRTEQRDSAMYRCASSFPGQGGETQYFGPGTRLLVL.

This clone has a single count. J is TRBJ1-6 and V is TRBV14; D call uncertain. Germline V gene sequence: CDR1 SGHDN, CDR2 FVKESK. V gave up 8 bases and J gave up 7 bases, with 12 bases separating them. CDR3 size: 13 residues. CDR3: CASQDVRNSPLHF. CDR3 bases: TGTGCCAGCCAGGATGTCCGCAATTCACCCCTCCACTTT.

This sequence joins TRBV6-2 or TRBV6-3 and TRBJ1-3, with D perhaps matching TRBD1 (6 bases). Germline CDR1 MNHEY, CDR2 SVGEGT. The V gene lost 5 bases and the J gene lost 0 bases, with 11 bases spanning the gap. The CDR3 loop spans 15 amino acids. CDR3 bases: TGTGCCAGCAGTCGACGGACAGACTCTGGAAACACCATATATTTT. This sequence encodes CASSRRTDSGNTIYF.

The chain joins TRBV19 to TRBJ2-1; 7 bases are a match to TRBD2. CDR1 and CDR2 from the germline V gene are LNHDA and SQIVND (reference sequence). With 6 bases clipped from V and 0 bases from J, the junction kept 2 bases outside the gene matches. CDR3 length equals 14 residues. The CDR3 nucleotides are TGTGCCAGTAGACGCGGGGGCTCCTACAATGAGCAGTTCTTC. Amino acid sequence: CASRRGGSYNEQFF.

V is TRBV7-8 and J is TRBJ2-1; D unclear. The germline V and J ends were trimmed by 0 bases and 7 bases, with 4 bases remaining between them. This CDR3 has 12 amino acids. Germline V gives CDR1 SGHVS, CDR2 FQNEAQ. CDR3 nucleotide sequence: TGTGCCAGCAGCTTAGCTAGAAATGAGCAGTTCTTC. The encoded protein is CASSLARNEQFF.

The chain employs TRBV10-3 and TRBJ2-7; TRBD2 matches 11 bases. V trimming: 5 bases; J trimming: 9 bases; junction bases outside the gene matches: 6. The CDR3 is 13 residues long. Per the germline V gene, CDR1 is ENHRY and CDR2 is SYGVKD. CDR3 bases: TGTGCCATCAGTACCTCCGGGACTAGCGGGCAGTACTTC. The encoded protein is CAISTSGTSGQYF.

Comments on this clone: The same CDR3 is also encoded by other DNA sequences in this sample. The rearrangement joins TRBV30 to TRBJ1-4; possible D gene TRBD1, 5 bases. The CDR3 runs 14 residues. The V end was cut by 8 bases, the J end by 5 bases, with 18 bases between. Germline CDR1 is GTSNPN and CDR2 is SVGIG (reference sequence). The DNA for the CDR3 is TGTGCCCGGCGAGCAGCCGGGGGGAATGAAAAACTGTTTTTT. Residues: CARRAAGGNEKLFF.

DNA of the CDR3: TGTGCCAGCAGCCCATGGGGGACTTCCTCCTACGAGCAGTACTTC. Its translation: CASSPWGTSSYEQYF. The V call is TRBV28, the J call TRBJ2-7; maybe TRBD2 (6 bases). Trimming took 6 bases from V and 0 from J, leaving 15 bases between them. This CDR3 spans 15 amino acids. Germline V gene sequence: CDR1 MDHEN, CDR2 SYDVKM.

The J gene is TRBJ2-7, the V gene TRBV12-3 or TRBV12-4; no firm D call. There are 12 residues in the CDR3. Trimming cost V 5 bases and J 7 bases, with 12 bases left between them. The CDR3 DNA follows: TGTGCCAGCAGTCGGCCAGGTTTTGAGCAGTACTTC. Its translation is CASSRPGFEQYF.

V gene TRBV6-2 or TRBV6-3 combines with J gene TRBJ2-1; perhaps TRBD1 as D (6 bases). The CDR3 length is 16 residues. Trimming stripped 2 bases from V and 4 bases from J, with 15 bases between. The V gene's germline CDR1 is MNHEY and CDR2 SVGEGT. The CDR3 DNA sequence: TGTGCCAGCAGTTACCATGGCAGGGGATCTTACAATGAGCAGTTCTTC. Its translation: CASSYHGRGSYNEQFF.